The T cell receptor (beta chain) described here comes from a study of blood T cell repertoires in COVID-19. Assay: immunoSEQ multiplex PCR; the TCRdb copy retains only in-frame clones and omits some. Here the sample spans about 82,000 clones, around 82% being singletons. V shed 5 bases, J shed 1 base, and the junction held 7 bases outside the gene matches. Germline V CDR1 and CDR2: MNHNY, SVGAGI (reference sequence). The CDR3 consists of 15 residues. The sequenced sample consisted of peripheral blood. This receptor was identified in a woman in her fifties or sixties with acute or convalescent COVID-19. The chain couples TRBV6-6 to TRBJ1-2, with 7 nucleotides matching TRBD1. CDR3 DNA sequence: TGTGCCAGCAGTAAAAACAGGGGCCTTAACTATGGCTACACCTTC. It yields the protein CASSKNRGLNYGYTF.